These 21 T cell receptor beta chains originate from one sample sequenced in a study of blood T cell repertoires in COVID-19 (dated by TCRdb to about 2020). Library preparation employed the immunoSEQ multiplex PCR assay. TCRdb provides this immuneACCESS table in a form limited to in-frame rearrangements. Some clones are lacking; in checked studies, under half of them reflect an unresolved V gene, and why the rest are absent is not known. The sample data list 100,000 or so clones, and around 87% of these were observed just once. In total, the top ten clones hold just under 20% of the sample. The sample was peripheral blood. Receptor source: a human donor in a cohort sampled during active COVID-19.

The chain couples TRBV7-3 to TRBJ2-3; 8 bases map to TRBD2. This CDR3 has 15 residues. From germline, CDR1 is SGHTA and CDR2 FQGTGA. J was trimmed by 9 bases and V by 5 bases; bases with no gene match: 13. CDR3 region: CASSRTTSEALTQYF. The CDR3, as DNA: TGTGCCAGCAGCCGTACGACTAGCGAGGCTTTAACGCAGTATTTT. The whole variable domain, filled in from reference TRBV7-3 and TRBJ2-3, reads GAGVSQTPSNKVTEKGKYVELRCDPISGHTALYWYRQSLGQGPEFLIYFQGTGAADDSGLPNDRFFAVRPEGSVSTLKIQRTERGDSAVYLCASSRTTSEALTQYFGPGTRLTVL.

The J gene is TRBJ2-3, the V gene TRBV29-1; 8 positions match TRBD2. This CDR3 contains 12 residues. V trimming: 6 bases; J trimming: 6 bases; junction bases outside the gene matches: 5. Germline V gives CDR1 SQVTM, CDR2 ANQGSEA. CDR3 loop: CSVAGEVDTQYF. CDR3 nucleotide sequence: TGCAGCGTAGCGGGAGAGGTTGATACGCAGTATTTT.

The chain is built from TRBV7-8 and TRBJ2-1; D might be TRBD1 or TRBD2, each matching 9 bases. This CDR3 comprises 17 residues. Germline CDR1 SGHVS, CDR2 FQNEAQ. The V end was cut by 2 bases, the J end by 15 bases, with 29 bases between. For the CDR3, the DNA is TGTGCCAGCAGCTTAAACCGGACAGGGGCTTTGGGGACTAGCCCGTTCTTC. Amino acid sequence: CASSLNRTGALGTSPFF.

CDR3 nucleotides: TGTGCCTGGAACAAGACTGGTTCTCCCTCGAACACCGGGGAGCTGTTTTTT. Translated: CAWNKTGSPSNTGELFF. This rearrangement joins TRBV30 to TRBJ2-2; no definite D call. Germline CDR1 is GTSNPN and CDR2 is SVGIG (reference sequence). The CDR3 consists of 17 residues. The V and J ends lost 4 bases and 0 bases respectively, with 18 bases between them.

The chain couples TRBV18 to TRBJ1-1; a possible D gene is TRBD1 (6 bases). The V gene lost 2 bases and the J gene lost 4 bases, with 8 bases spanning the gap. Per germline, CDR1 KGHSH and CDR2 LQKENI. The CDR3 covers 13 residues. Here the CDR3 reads CASSPVQGTEAFF. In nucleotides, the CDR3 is TGTGCCAGCTCACCAGTACAGGGCACTGAAGCTTTCTTT.

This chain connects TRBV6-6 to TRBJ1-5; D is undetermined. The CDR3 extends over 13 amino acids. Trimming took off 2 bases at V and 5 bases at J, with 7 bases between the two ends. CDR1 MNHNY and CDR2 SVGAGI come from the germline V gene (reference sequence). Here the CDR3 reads CASSYDKDQPQHF. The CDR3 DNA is TGTGCCAGCAGTTACGACAAGGATCAGCCCCAGCATTTT.

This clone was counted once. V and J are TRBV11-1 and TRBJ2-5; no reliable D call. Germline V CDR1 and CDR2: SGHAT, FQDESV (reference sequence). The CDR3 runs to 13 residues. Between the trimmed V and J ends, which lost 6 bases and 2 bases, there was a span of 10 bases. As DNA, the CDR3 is TGTGCCAGCAGTCTAAAGACTCAAGAGACCCAGTACTTC. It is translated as CASSLKTQETQYF.

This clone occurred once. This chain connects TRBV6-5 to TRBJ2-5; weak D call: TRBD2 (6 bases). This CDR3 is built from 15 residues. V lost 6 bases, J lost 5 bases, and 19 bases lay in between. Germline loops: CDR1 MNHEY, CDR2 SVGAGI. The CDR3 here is CASRPRWDSWETQYF. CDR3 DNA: TGTGCCAGCAGACCCCGCTGGGACTCTTGGGAGACCCAGTACTTC.

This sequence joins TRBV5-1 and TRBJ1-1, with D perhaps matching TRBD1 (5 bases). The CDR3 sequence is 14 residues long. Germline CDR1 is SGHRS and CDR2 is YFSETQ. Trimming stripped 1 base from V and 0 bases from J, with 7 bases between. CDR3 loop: CASSLWGLNTEAFF. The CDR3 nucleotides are TGCGCCAGCAGCTTGTGGGGCCTGAACACTGAAGCTTTCTTT.

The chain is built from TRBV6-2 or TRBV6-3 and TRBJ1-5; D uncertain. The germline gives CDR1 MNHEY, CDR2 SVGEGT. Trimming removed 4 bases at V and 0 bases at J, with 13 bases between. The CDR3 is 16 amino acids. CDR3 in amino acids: CASSSDRQASNQPQHF. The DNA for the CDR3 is TGTGCCAGCAGTTCCGATAGACAAGCTAGCAATCAGCCCCAGCATTTT.

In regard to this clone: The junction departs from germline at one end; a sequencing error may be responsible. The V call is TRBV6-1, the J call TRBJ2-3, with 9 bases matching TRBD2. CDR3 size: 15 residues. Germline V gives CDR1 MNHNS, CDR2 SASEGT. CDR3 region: CASREGLALADTQYF. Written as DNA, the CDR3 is TGTGCCAGCAGGGAAGGACTAGCGTTAGCAGATACGCAGTATTTT.

CDR3 DNA: TGTGCCAGCAGCCAACCGGGCTCCTACGAGCAGTACTTC. Protein: CASSQPGSYEQYF. This chain connects TRBV16 to TRBJ2-7; the D is unclear. Germline V gene sequence: CDR1 KGHSY, CDR2 FQNENV. V was trimmed by 2 bases and J by 0 bases, leaving 5 bases between them. The CDR3 contains 13 residues.

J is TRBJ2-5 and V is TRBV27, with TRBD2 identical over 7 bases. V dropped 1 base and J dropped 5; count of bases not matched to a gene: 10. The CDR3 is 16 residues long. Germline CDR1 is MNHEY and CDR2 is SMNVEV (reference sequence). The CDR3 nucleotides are TGTGCCAGCAGTTTATATGCGGGAGCAAACGGTGAGACCCAGTACTTC. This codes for CASSLYAGANGETQYF.

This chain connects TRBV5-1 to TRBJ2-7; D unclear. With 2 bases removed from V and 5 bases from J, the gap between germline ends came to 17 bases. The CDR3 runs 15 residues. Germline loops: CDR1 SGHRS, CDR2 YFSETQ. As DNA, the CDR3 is TGCGCCAGCAGCTTAACACTAAGAGACGCTCACGAGCAGTACTTC. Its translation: CASSLTLRDAHEQYF.

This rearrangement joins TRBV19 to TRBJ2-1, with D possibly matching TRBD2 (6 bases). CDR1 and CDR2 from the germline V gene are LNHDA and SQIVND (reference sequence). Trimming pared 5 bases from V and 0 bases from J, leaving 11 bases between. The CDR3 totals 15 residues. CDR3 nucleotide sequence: TGTGCCAGTAGTTTCGAGCGGGTCTCCTACAATGAGCAGTTCTTC. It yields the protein CASSFERVSYNEQFF.

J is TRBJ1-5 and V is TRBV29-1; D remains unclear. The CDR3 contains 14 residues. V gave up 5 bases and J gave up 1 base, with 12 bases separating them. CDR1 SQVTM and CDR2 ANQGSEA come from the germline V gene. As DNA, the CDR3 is TGCAGCGTTTGGGTCCCGGGGAGCAATCAGCCCCAGCATTTT. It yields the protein CSVWVPGSNQPQHF.

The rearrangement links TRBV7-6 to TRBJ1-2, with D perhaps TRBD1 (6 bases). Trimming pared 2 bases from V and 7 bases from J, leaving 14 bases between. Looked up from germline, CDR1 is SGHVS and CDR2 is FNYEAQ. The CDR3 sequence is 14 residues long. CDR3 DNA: TGTGCCAGCAGCTTATCGGTACAGGGATCTGGCTACACCTTC. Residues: CASSLSVQGSGYTF.

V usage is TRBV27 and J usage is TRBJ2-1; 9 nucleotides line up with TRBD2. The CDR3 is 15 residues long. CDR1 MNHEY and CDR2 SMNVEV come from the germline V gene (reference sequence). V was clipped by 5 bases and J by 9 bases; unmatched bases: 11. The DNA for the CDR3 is TGTGCCAGCAGTCACCCGCGGGAGGGCGGGGGTGAGCAGTTCTTC. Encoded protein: CASSHPREGGGEQFF.

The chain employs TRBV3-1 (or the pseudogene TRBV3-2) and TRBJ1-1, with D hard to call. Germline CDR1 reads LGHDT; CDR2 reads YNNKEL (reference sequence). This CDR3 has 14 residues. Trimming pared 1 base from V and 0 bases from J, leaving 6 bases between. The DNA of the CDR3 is TGTGCCAGCAGCCAAGGCAGTATGAACACTGAAGCTTTCTTT. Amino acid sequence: CASSQGSMNTEAFF.

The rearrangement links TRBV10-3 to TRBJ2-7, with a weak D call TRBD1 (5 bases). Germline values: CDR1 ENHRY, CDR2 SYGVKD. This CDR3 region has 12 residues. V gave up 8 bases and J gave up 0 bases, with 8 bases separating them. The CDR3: CAIQGLSYEQYF. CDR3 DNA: TGTGCCATCCAGGGCCTCTCCTACGAGCAGTACTTC.

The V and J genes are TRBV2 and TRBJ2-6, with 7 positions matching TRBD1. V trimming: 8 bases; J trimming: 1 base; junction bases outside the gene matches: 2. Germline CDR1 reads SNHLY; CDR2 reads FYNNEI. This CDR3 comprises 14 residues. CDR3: CASDRESGANVLTF. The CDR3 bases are TGTGCCAGCGACAGGGAGTCTGGGGCCAACGTCCTGACTTTC.